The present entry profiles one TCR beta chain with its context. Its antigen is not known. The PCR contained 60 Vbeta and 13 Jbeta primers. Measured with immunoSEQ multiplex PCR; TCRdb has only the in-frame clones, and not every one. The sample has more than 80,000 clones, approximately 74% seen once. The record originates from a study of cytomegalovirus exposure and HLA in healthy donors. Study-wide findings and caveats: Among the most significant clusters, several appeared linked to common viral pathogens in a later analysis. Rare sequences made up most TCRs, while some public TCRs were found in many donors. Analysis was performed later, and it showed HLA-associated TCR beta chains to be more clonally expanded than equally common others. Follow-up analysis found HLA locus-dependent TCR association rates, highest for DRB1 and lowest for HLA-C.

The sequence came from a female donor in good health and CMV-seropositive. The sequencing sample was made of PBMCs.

This CDR3 is CASSPWGIQGKAFF. In nucleotides, the CDR3 is TGTGCCAGCAGCCCGTGGGGCATCCAGGGGAAAGCTTTCTTT. The chain uses TRBV7-9 and TRBJ1-1; D might be TRBD1 (6 bases). The CDR3 is made up of 14 amino acids. Germline V gives CDR1 SEHNR, CDR2 FQNEAQ (reference sequence). V was pared by 5 bases and J by 9 bases, with 19 bases between.